This T cell receptor (beta chain) was observed in a study of blood T cells in healthy people across ages. Findings and limits, study-wide: The fall in TCR beta diversity per million T cells was roughly linear with age.

Of note for this clonotype: Its specificity is not known.

CDR3 size: 14 residues. With V trimmed by 4 bases and J by 0 bases, 1 base remained unmatched. In germline, CDR1 is SQVTM, CDR2 ANQGSEA. Primers used in a second PCR of about 6 to 11 cycles were a sample-barcoded 5' primer and a J-beta primer mix. TCRdb reanalysed the 5' RACE reads using MiXCR and keeps one entry per CDR3 protein. The repertoire holds approximately 880,000 distinct CDR3 sequences, with about 48% as singletons. The sequence was collected from a man aged 30-40 years in good health. The sample taken for sequencing was blood. This sequence joins TRBV29-1 and TRBJ1-2; 11 nucleotides align to TRBD1. CDR3: CSVGGQGANYGYTF. CDR3 nucleotide sequence: TGCAGCGTTGGGGGACAGGGGGCTAACTATGGCTACACCTTC.